This T cell receptor beta chain was profiled in a study of T cell repertoires in cytomegalovirus infection. The overall study: Both CMV infection and a matching HLA type were indicated by public TCR beta signatures.

For this clonotype: Its antigen is not identified.

MiXCR was run by TCRdb on the reads, yielding one entry per CDR3 protein. In the table there are around 540,000 distinct CDR3 sequences, about 33% of which are singletons. V gave up 2 bases and J gave up 9 bases; unmatched junction bases: 16. Germline CDR1 reads SGHNT; CDR2 reads YYREEE (reference sequence). The CDR3 runs to 17 residues. Study-wide results and limits: Totalled public TCR beta family frequency picked out people who carried CMV plus the relevant HLA.

V and J are TRBV5-4 and TRBJ2-1; 8 nucleotides line up with TRBD1. The sequence derives from a human donor in good health (CMV status not recorded). Some clones in this sample may be carry-over from other donors' samples. This specimen consisted of cultured PBMCs, obtained from culture after CMV antigen stimulation. CDR3 protein: CASSLDDRGVSGSEQFF. The CDR3 nucleotides read TGTGCCAGCAGCTTAGACGACAGGGGTGTAAGCGGTAGTGAGCAGTTCTTC.